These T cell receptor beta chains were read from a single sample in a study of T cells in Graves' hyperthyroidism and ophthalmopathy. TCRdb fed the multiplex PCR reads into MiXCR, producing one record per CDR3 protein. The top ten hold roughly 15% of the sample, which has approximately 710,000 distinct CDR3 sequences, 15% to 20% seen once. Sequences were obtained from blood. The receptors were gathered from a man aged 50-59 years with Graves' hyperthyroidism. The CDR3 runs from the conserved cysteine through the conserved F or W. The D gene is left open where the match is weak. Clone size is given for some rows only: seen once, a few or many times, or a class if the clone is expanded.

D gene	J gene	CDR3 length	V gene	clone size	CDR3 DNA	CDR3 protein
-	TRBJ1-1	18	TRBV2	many	TGTGCCAGCAGTGAAAATTGGAGGTCTAAGGGATTAGTGGCTGAAGCTTTCTTT	CASSENWRSKGLVAEAFF
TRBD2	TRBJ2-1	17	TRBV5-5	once	TGTGCCAGCAGCTTGGATGGACTAGCGGCCTCCTACAATGAGCAGTTCTTC	CASSLDGLAASYNEQFF
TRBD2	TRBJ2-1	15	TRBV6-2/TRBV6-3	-	TGTGCCAGCAGTTACTCTCCTAGCGGATACAATGAGCAGTTCTTC	CASSYSPSGYNEQFF
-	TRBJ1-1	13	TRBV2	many	TGTGCCAGCACCTCTCAGGGAGCAACTGAAGCTTTCTTT	CASTSQGATEAFF
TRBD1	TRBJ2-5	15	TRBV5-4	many	TGTGCCAGCAACCCTGGGACAGGGCATCAAGAGACCCAGTACTTC	CASNPGTGHQETQYF
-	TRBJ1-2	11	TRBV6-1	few	TGTGCCAGCAGCCAGTTCCGTGGCTACACCTTC	CASSQFRGYTF
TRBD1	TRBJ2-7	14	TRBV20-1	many	TGCAGTGCTAAATGGGACAGGGGGGAAGTGGAGCAGTACTTC	CSAKWDRGEVEQYF
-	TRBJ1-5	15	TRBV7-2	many	TGTGCCAGCAGCCTAGACAGCAACCTAGGCCAGCCCCAGCATTTT	CASSLDSNLGQPQHF
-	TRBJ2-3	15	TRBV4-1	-	TGCGCCAGCAGCCAAGATTCGGGAGCCGGAGATACGCAGTATTTT	CASSQDSGAGDTQYF
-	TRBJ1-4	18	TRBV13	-	TGTGCCAGCAGCTTATGGGGTGTCGGGGCAATGACTAATGAAAAACTGTTTTTT	CASSLWGVGAMTNEKLFF
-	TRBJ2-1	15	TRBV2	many	TGTGCCAGCAAATCAGGGATGAGCTCCTACAATGAGCAGTTCTTC	CASKSGMSSYNEQFF
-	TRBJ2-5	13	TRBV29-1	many	TGCAGCGTTGAAATCCCAACGGGGGAGACCCAGTACTTC	CSVEIPTGETQYF
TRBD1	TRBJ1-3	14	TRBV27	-	TGTGCCAGCAGTGGCCGGGACAGGGGAAACACCATATATTTT	CASSGRDRGNTIYF
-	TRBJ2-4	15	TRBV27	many	TGTGCCAGCAATTCCCGCCGGGGGCCTCCGGACATTCAGTACTTC	CASNSRRGPPDIQYF
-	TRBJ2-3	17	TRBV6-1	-	TGTGCCAGCAGTGAAGCGCAATGGCTAGGGGACGGAGATACGCAGTATTTT	CASSEAQWLGDGDTQYF
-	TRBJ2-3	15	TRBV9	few	TGTGCCAGCAGCGAAGATATGGCAGTGGGAGATACGCAGTATTTT	CASSEDMAVGDTQYF
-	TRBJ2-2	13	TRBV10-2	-	TGCGCCAGCCATCCCGCCACGACCGGGGAGCTGTTTTTT	CASHPATTGELFF
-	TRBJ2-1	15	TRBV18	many	TGTGCCAGCTCACCACGGGGCCTCTCCTACAATGAGCAGTTCTTC	CASSPRGLSYNEQFF
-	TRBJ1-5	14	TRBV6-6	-	TGTGCCAGCAGTTACGGGGGCTTATCGGAGCCCCAGCATTTT	CASSYGGLSEPQHF
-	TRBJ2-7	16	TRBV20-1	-	TGCAGTGCTAGAGACCTTACTCGGGACCCATCCTACGAGCAGTACTTC	CSARDLTRDPSYEQYF
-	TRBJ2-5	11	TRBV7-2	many	TGTGCCAGCAGCTATAGCGAGACCCAGTACTTC	CASSYSETQYF
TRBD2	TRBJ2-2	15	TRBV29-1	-	TGCAGCGTTGTACTAGCGGGATCGAACACCGGGGAGCTGTTTTTT	CSVVLAGSNTGELFF
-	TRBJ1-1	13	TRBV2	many	TGTGCCAGCAAACGGACGCAAGGCACTGAAGCTTTCTTT	CASKRTQGTEAFF
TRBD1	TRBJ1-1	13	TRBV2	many	TGTGCCAGCACTCGACAGGGTCGGACTGAAGCTTTCTTT	CASTRQGRTEAFF
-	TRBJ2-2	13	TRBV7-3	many	TGTGCCAGCAGCCCGCAGGGACCCGGGGAGCTGTTTTTT	CASSPQGPGELFF
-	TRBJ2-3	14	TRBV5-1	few	TGCGCCAGCAGCTTGTGGTTGGGCACAGATACGCAGTATTTT	CASSLWLGTDTQYF
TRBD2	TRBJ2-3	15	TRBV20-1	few	TGCAGTGCTATGACTAGCGGGAGGGCCAGAGATACGCAGTATTTT	CSAMTSGRARDTQYF
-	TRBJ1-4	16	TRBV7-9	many	TGTGCCAGCAGCATTGGGGTCCGGGGAAGTAATGAAAAACTGTTTTTT	CASSIGVRGSNEKLFF
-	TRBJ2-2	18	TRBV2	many	TGTGCCAGCAGTGAAGGGAGAGCGAAACTAGCCGGCACCGGGGAGCTGTTTTTT	CASSEGRAKLAGTGELFF
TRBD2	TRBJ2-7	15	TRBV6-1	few	TGTGCCTCCCAACTGGGGGGAGGGCCTCAGAACGAGCAGTACTTC	CASQLGGGPQNEQYF
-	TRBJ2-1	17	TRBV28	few	TGTGCCAGCAGACAAGCCACCGGGACCCCCGATTTGAATGAGCAGTTCTTC	CASRQATGTPDLNEQFF
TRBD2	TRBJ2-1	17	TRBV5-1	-	TGCGCCAGCAGCTTTGTCCCCTCGGGAGGAGGGGAGAATGAGCAGTTCTTC	CASSFVPSGGGENEQFF
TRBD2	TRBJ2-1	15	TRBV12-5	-	TGTGCTGGTGGTTTGGTGCCTAGCGGGAGTTATGAGCAGTTCTTC	CAGGLVPSGSYEQFF
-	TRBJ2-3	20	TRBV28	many	TGTGCCAGCAGTTCCCTCAAAGATCACGACAGGCCCATGAGCACAGATACGCAGTATTTT	CASSSLKDHDRPMSTDTQYF
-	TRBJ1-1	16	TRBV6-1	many	TGTGCCAGCATCCCCCTAATGGCCCACGGGGTCACTGAAGCTTTCTTT	CASIPLMAHGVTEAFF
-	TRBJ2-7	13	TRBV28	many	TGTGCCAGCACCACGGACATTACCTACGAGCAGTACTTC	CASTTDITYEQYF
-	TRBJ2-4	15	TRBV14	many	TGTGCCAGCAGCCAGACACAGATAGCCAAAAACATTCAGTACTTC	CASSQTQIAKNIQYF
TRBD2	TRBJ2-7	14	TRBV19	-	TGTGCCAGTAGTATAACTAGCGGGAGCAACGAGCAGTACTTC	CASSITSGSNEQYF
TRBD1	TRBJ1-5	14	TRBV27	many	TGTGCCAGCAGTTCGGGACAGGGTAAACAGCCCCAGCATTTT	CASSSGQGKQPQHF
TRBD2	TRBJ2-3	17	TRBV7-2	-	TGTGCCAGCAGCCTCCGACTAGCGGGAGGGGTCACAGATACGCAGTATTTT	CASSLRLAGGVTDTQYF